This TCR beta chain originates from a study of neoadjuvant nivolumab and ipilimumab in lung cancer. Germline V lookup: CDR1 SGHDT, CDR2 YYEEEE. The CDR3 covers 15 residues. V was shortened by 0 bases and J by 10 bases, with 14 bases between the two germline ends. Produced via immunoSEQ multiplex PCR; TCRdb's table is partial and in-frame only. The sample consists of some 4,000 clones, roughly 79% of them appearing once. The chain carries TRBV5-6 and TRBJ1-6; D gene ambiguous. This sample comprised normal lung tissue adjacent to the tumor, obtained after neoadjuvant nivolumab, alone or with ipilimumab, at or shortly before surgery. The receptor was isolated from an adult with non-small cell lung cancer. Some clones in this sample may be carry-over from other donors' samples. CDR3 DNA: TGTGCCAGCAGCTTGGCGGCAGGCGTCGACTCACCCCTCCACTTT. Translated: CASSLAAGVDSPLHF.